This T cell receptor beta chain was recovered during a study of cytomegalovirus exposure and HLA in healthy donors. Background on the study: An early data release held around 80 million unique TCRs from HLA-typed donors.

The PCR contained 60 Vbeta and 13 Jbeta primers. Clones were sequenced by immunoSEQ multiplex PCR, and TCRdb holds only the in-frame ones, with some missing. The sample holds about 90,000 clones, roughly 67% seen once. Comment on this clone: The antigen remains unidentified.

The CDR3 contains 17 residues. Trimming removed 2 bases from V and 2 bases from J; junction bases left unmatched: 3. The V gene's germline CDR1 is SGHVS and CDR2 FQNEAQ. Overall study findings and caveats: Rarity marked most TCR sequences, yet some public TCRs occurred in many donors. Analysis was carried out at a later point, and it linked a missense DCLRE1C variant to TCR beta V- and J-gene trimming. Of the V segments, some could not be distinguished, including TRBV6-2 and TRBV6-3, and were excluded.

The material sequenced was PBMCs. The TCR was taken from a woman aged 45-65 years in good health and CMV-seropositive. The chain joins TRBV7-8 to TRBJ2-5, with 15 nucleotides matching TRBD2. The CDR3 protein is CASSLWGLAGGQETQYF. The DNA of the CDR3 is TGTGCCAGCAGCTTATGGGGACTAGCGGGAGGACAAGAGACCCAGTACTTC.